This T cell receptor (beta chain) was identified during a study of neurological immune-mediated disorders. Time point in this sample: longitudinal time-point 2. TCRdb redid the calling of the 5' RACE reads with MiXCR, one entry per CDR3 protein. This sample carries over 75,000 distinct CDR3 sequences, 5% to 6.5% of them seen once, and the ten largest clones take approximately 7.9%. The CDR3 totals 14 residues. Per the germline V gene, CDR1 is SGHVS and CDR2 is FQNEAQ. V shed 3 bases and J shed 0 bases, with 8 bases lying between them. Many counts were recorded for this clonotype. This TCR was sampled from a woman aged 55 to 70 with multiple sclerosis. The chain carries TRBV7-8 and TRBJ1-1, with a possible D match to TRBD1 (5 bases). The specimen was PBMCs. The CDR3 reads CASSFGAMNTEAFF. The DNA of the CDR3 is TGTGCCAGCAGCTTCGGGGCAATGAACACTGAAGCTTTCTTT.